This is a list of T cell receptor beta chains from one sample in a study of regulatory T cells in long-lasting Graves disease. TCRdb re-derived calls from the multiplex PCR reads in MiXCR, one entry per CDR3 protein. Of 550,000 to 650,000 distinct CDR3 sequences listed, more than 15% are singletons. Another study also made use of these data, one on T cells in Graves' hyperthyroidism and ophthalmopathy.

Material: peripheral blood mononuclear cells (PBMCs), obtained at new diagnosis, from a patient treated with antithyroid drugs. Receptors were obtained from a young man with Graves disease. The CDR3 runs from the conserved cysteine through the conserved F or W.

J,V,CDR3
TRBJ2-5,TRBV20-1,CSASTSGGKETQYF
TRBJ2-6,TRBV27,CASSFSSTRSPSGANVLTF
TRBJ2-1,TRBV12-3/TRBV12-4,CASRIRQGGYNEQFF
TRBJ1-4,TRBV20-1,CSARFSLTGSTNEKLFF
TRBJ1-5,TRBV6-2/TRBV6-3,CASTPHGSGQPQHF
TRBJ2-1,TRBV6-6,CASSYSGTGTSGKGNEQFF
TRBJ2-7,TRBV7-6,CASSQEVGQIYEQYF
TRBJ2-7,TRBV2,CASGRDRVFDEQYF
TRBJ1-3,TRBV3-1,CASSLTGAGNTIYF
TRBJ2-3,TRBV28,CASSKPGQGSDTQYF